This is a list of T cell receptor beta chains from one sample in a study of CD8+CD57+ T cells in acquired aplastic anemia. TCRdb passed the reads through MiXCR, listing each CDR3 protein once. This table has just over 200,000 distinct CDR3 sequences, about 62% appearing once. Input material: sorted CD4+, CD8+, or CD8+CD57+ T cells (not recorded which) from PBMCs. All receptors come from a human donor with aplastic anemia. Each CDR3 is given with its conserved first and last residue.

cdr3_aa j_call v_call
CASSGLAEYNEQFF TRBJ2-1 TRBV6-1
CASSLEDIAGNTIYF TRBJ1-3 TRBV7-9
CASSPRTGHGYTF TRBJ1-2 TRBV7-2
CASSGSNYGYTF TRBJ1-2 TRBV10-2
CASSLNRGSEKLFF TRBJ1-4 TRBV18
CASSLSVEKLFF TRBJ1-4 TRBV7-9
CATSRPVTGAEQYF TRBJ2-7 TRBV15
CASMDEGGANGGDTQYF TRBJ2-3 TRBV19
CASILGGTDTQYF TRBJ2-3 TRBV25-1
CATNLKLAGVHEQFF TRBJ2-1 TRBV15
CASTCRDSANTGELFF TRBJ2-2 TRBV12-3/TRBV12-4
CSASAVSSYNEQFF TRBJ2-1 TRBV20-1
CASSHNERQFF TRBJ2-1 TRBV9
CSAGQEPSGYTF TRBJ1-2 TRBV29-1
CASSSTGPLEQYF TRBJ2-7 TRBV6-5
CASSVVGSGAYEQYF TRBJ2-7 TRBV9
CASSLPGTDTQYF TRBJ2-3 TRBV5-1
CASSARDDTQYF TRBJ2-3 TRBV7-9
CATSGGTVSNYGYTF TRBJ1-2 TRBV15
CASKGSSYEQYF TRBJ2-7 TRBV2
CASSLGTVPYNSPLHF TRBJ1-6 TRBV5-1
CASSVGGATEAFF TRBJ1-1 TRBV9
CASSPSGAVRQSQHF TRBJ1-5 TRBV2
CASSGTVTTDTQYF TRBJ2-3 TRBV19
CASSEQAVRFSKQYF TRBJ2-7 TRBV2
CASSFVNRETQYF TRBJ2-5 TRBV7-9
CASSSRLSSGNTIYF TRBJ1-3 TRBV11-2
CASSVAGSSGNTIYF TRBJ1-3 TRBV9
CASSLARGLRREQYF TRBJ2-7 TRBV7-6
CSARDFLGQGAVPGNTIYF TRBJ1-3 TRBV20-1
CSARMGGASSYEQYF TRBJ2-7 TRBV20-1
CASSVRRGVETQYF TRBJ2-5 TRBV2
CASSQDGDSPLHF TRBJ1-6 TRBV14
CASERGGANEQFF TRBJ2-1 TRBV2
CSAPSSGGSDTQYF TRBJ2-3 TRBV20-1
CASSLGQPYERQYF TRBJ2-7 TRBV19
CSVVRTYGYTF TRBJ1-2 TRBV29-1
CASSIGQYQPQHF TRBJ1-5 TRBV19
CASRGLAGGTDTQYF TRBJ2-3 TRBV6-6
CATVDRSTDTQYF TRBJ2-3 TRBV10-3